Listed below are T cell receptor beta chains from one sample, sequenced in a study of T-cell memory formation after mild COVID-19. A single record per CDR3 protein comes from TCRdb applying MiXCR to the 5' RACE reads. The table includes 300,000 to 400,000 distinct CDR3 sequences, over 25% detected once. Sequenced sample: PBMCs or a T cell subset sorted from them (not recorded which). The source is an adult woman who had mild COVID-19 (a few samples of this study predate the infection). Cell type and time point are not known. Each CDR3 is given with its conserved first and last residue. The D gene is left open where the match is weak. Clone size is given for some rows only: seen once, a few or many times, or a class if the clone is expanded.

v_call	clone_size	j_call	d_call	cdr3_aa	cdr3_nt
TRBV24-1	.	TRBJ2-7	.	CATSSGYEQYF	TGTGCCACCTCAAGCGGCTACGAGCAGTACTTC
TRBV4-1	few	TRBJ1-6	TRBD1	CASSLPGTGPPLHF	TGCGCCAGCAGCCTTCCAGGGACAGGACCACCCCTCCACTTT
TRBV7-9	.	TRBJ1-5	.	CASSRDGQPQHF	TGTGCCAGCAGCCGAGACGGTCAGCCCCAGCATTTT
TRBV29-1	few	TRBJ2-5	.	CSVEVPSSTRGTQYF	TGCAGCGTTGAAGTTCCCTCCTCCACCCGGGGGACCCAGTACTTC
TRBV12-3/TRBV12-4	.	TRBJ2-7	.	CASSFMLGGEQYF	TGTGCCAGCAGTTTCATGCTAGGGGGGGAGCAGTACTTC
TRBV6-5	.	TRBJ1-1	.	CASSYSRGGNTEAFF	TGTGCCAGCAGTTACTCTAGGGGCGGGAACACTGAAGCTTTCTTT
TRBV7-9	few	TRBJ2-5	.	CASRGGEYQETQYF	TGTGCCAGCAGAGGCGGAGAATATCAAGAGACCCAGTACTTC
TRBV7-9	.	TRBJ2-3	TRBD2	CASEAGLSTDTQYF	TGTGCCAGCGAGGCGGGACTAAGCACAGATACGCAGTATTTT
TRBV12-3/TRBV12-4	few	TRBJ2-5	.	CASKLQQGRAETQYF	TGTGCCAGCAAGCTCCAACAGGGTCGCGCGGAGACCCAGTACTTC
TRBV18	once	TRBJ1-5	TRBD1	CASSLSQGNRGNQPQHF	TGTGCCAGCTCACTCTCTCAGGGTAACAGGGGTAATCAGCCCCAGCATTTT
TRBV7-2	.	TRBJ2-1	TRBD1	CASSSPPGQRSYNEQFF	TGTGCCAGCAGCTCTCCCCCGGGACAGCGCTCCTACAATGAGCAGTTCTTC
TRBV7-2	few	TRBJ2-1	.	CASSSRTTYNEQFF	TGTGCCAGCAGCTCAAGGACGACCTACAATGAGCAGTTCTTC
TRBV6-2/TRBV6-3	.	TRBJ2-7	.	CASRHGPFTSYEQYF	TGTGCCAGCAGGCACGGTCCTTTTACCTCCTACGAGCAGTACTTC
TRBV5-5	few	TRBJ2-7	.	CASSLTASGPSYEQYF	TGTGCCAGCAGCTTGACCGCTTCCGGGCCGTCCTACGAGCAGTACTTC
TRBV5-1	.	TRBJ1-1	.	CASSHQGNTEAFF	TGCGCCAGCAGCCACCAGGGGAACACTGAAGCTTTCTTT
TRBV5-1	few	TRBJ1-5	TRBD1	CASSLGTAPGNQPQHF	TGCGCCAGCAGCCTCGGGACAGCCCCGGGCAATCAGCCCCAGCATTTT
TRBV6-6	many	TRBJ2-7	.	CASSYSTADSYEQYF	TGTGCCAGCAGTTACTCGACAGCAGATTCCTACGAGCAGTACTTC
TRBV5-1	few	TRBJ2-1	.	CASSLERGEQFF	TGCGCCAGCAGCTTGGAGAGGGGGGAGCAGTTCTTC
TRBV29-1	.	TRBJ2-1	TRBD2	CSVLAGYEQFF	TGCAGCGTTTTAGCGGGGTATGAGCAGTTCTTC
TRBV5-1	.	TRBJ1-4	.	CASSLQGRGEKLFF	TGCGCCAGCAGCTTACAGGGACGGGGAGAAAAACTGTTTTTT
TRBV7-2	few	TRBJ2-7	.	CASSPPGAYEQYF	TGTGCCAGCAGCCCCCCGGGGGCCTACGAGCAGTACTTC
TRBV3-1	few	TRBJ2-1	.	CASSQGGVGGGVREQFF	TGTGCCAGCAGCCAAGGAGGAGTCGGTGGCGGAGTCAGGGAGCAGTTCTTC
TRBV4-3	.	TRBJ2-1	.	CASSPTGYNEQFF	TGCGCCAGCAGCCCTACCGGGTACAATGAGCAGTTCTTC
TRBV7-9	.	TRBJ1-2	.	CASSLPFDPTNYGYTF	TGTGCCAGCAGCCTACCCTTTGACCCGACTAACTATGGCTACACCTTC
TRBV7-9	few	TRBJ2-3	TRBD2	CASSLGLAHDTQYF	TGTGCCAGCAGCTTGGGACTAGCCCACGATACGCAGTATTTT
TRBV11-2	.	TRBJ2-3	.	CASSHPSREWTDTQYF	TGTGCCAGCAGCCACCCATCCCGGGAATGGACAGATACGCAGTATTTT